This TCR delta chain was recovered during a study of gamma-delta T cells after stem cell transplantation (dated by TCRdb to between 2015 and 2016). The V end gives up 0 bases and the J end 0 bases, leaving 7 bases in the junction not matched to a gene. The germline V gene provides CDR1 GEAIGNYY and CDR2 EKD. The CDR3 has 18 amino acids, counting the end cysteine and phenylalanine. Of all the DNA, just the CDR3 is kept, 54 bases in frame from base 1. Comment on this clone: What antigen it recognizes has not been identified. No much larger clonotype is one base removed from it; base qualities were not supplied.

The library was obtained by RT-PCR. The sample was run on an Illumina MiSeq. For TCRdb, the public reads were processed anew by CATT, and duplicate DNA sequences were folded into one row. A total of some 2,100 delta-chain clones appear in this sample, around 3% of them only once. The ten top clones hold around 53% of the sample. The sample was gamma-delta T cells. This sequence originates from a human donor. It is not recorded whose cells these are; they may come from a transplant donor. This chain joins TRDV2 to TRDJ1; 12 middle bases align to TRDD3. In nucleotide form, the sequence is TGTGCCTGTGACACCCTTTTTACTGGGGGATACAACACCGATAAACTCATCTTT. Its product reads: CACDTLFTGGYNTDKLIF.